What follows is one TCR beta chain and its context. Its specificity is not known. Other DNA sequences in this sample translate to the same CDR3. This entry is derived from a study of shared clonotypes between healthy human individuals. Study background: For every donor, three CD4 naive, three CD4 memory, two CD8 naive and one CD8 memory plates were used.

Only in-frame clones appear in the TCRdb table, and some are missing; sequencing was by immunoSEQ multiplex PCR. The sample lists some 740,000 clones, 80% to 95% occurring once. Findings of the study overall: Shared across several donors were around 5% of the naive CD4 clonotypes.

Terminally differentiated effector memory CD45RA+ cells were excluded from the naive CD8 cells, which were CD45RO-negative and positively selected for CCR7. The sample consisted of naive CD8+ T cells sorted from blood. The clonotype was recovered from a man under 40 in good health.

DNA for the CDR3: TGTGCCAGCAGTTACGGGACAGAAGAGACCCAGTACTTC. Protein sequence: CASSYGTEETQYF. The genes are TRBV6-6 and TRBJ2-5; 7 nucleotides match TRBD1. The trim removed 2 bases at V and 3 bases at J, leaving 0 bases unmatched. Germline assignment: CDR1 MNHNY and CDR2 SVGAGI (reference sequence). CDR3 length: 13 amino acids.